Below are 32 T cell receptor beta chains sequenced from a single sample in a study of T cells after yellow fever vaccination. TCRdb fed the 5' RACE reads into MiXCR, producing one record per CDR3 protein. The sample holds hundreds of thousands of distinct CDR3 sequences; less than 15% are singletons and the top ten take around an eighth. The sample consisted of PBMCs, taken on the day of the yellow fever booster vaccination. These receptors all stem from a man aged 25 to 40 who received the YFV17D yellow fever vaccine.

This clonotype was counted only a few times. The chain's CDR3 is CSATKTGRTEAFF. In DNA form, the CDR3 reads TGCAGTGCTACGAAGACGGGGCGGACTGAAGCTTTCTTT. The rearrangement uses TRBV20-1 and TRBJ1-1; TRBD1 might be the D (5 bases). Trimming stripped 4 bases from V and 5 bases from J, with 14 bases between. Looked up from germline, CDR1 is DFQATT and CDR2 is SNEGSKA (reference sequence). The length of the CDR3 is 13 residues.

In this sample, this clonotype turned up a few times. The chain joins TRBV19 to TRBJ2-4; 10 bases match TRBD1. Germline lookup yields CDR1 LNHDA and CDR2 SQIVND (reference sequence). The CDR3 length is 14 residues. Unmatched junction bases numbered 4, after V lost 6 bases and J lost 5 bases. DNA for the CDR3: TGTGCCAGTAGGCAGACAGGGGGCGAAAACATTCAGTACTTC. Its protein is CASRQTGGENIQYF.

This chain connects TRBV24-1 to TRBJ2-3; D may be TRBD2 (6 bases). The V gene's germline CDR1 is KGHDR and CDR2 SFDVKD. Trimming removed 9 bases from V and 6 bases from J, with 12 bases in between. The CDR3 is 12 residues long. The CDR3 DNA is TGTGCCACCGCGGGACCTTCCGATACGCAGTATTTT. Protein sequence: CATAGPSDTQYF.

This clonotype was detected a few times. The DNA for the CDR3 is TGTGCCAGCAGTACCAGACGTGCAGATACGCAGTATTTT. Translated: CASSTRRADTQYF. J is TRBJ2-3 and V is TRBV6-1; the D is unclear. Per germline, CDR1 MNHNS and CDR2 SASEGT. Trimming shortened V by 5 bases and J by 4 bases, and 10 bases separated the two germline ends. The CDR3 extends over 13 amino acids.

A remark on this clonotype: Germline is not matched at one junction end, which may reflect a read error. The CDR3: CASRTELSTDTRYF. CDR3 nucleotide sequence: TGTGCCAGCAGGACAGAACTCAGCACAGATACGCGGTATTTT. This chain uses TRBV5-4 with TRBJ2-3; perhaps TRBD1 as D (5 bases). From germline, CDR1 is SGHNT and CDR2 YYREEE (reference sequence). The CDR3 consists of 14 residues.

This clonotype was observed a few times. The CDR3 DNA reads as TGCAGTGCTAAGGGGACTAGCGGGAGCAATGAGCAGTTCTTC. Amino acid sequence: CSAKGTSGSNEQFF. The rearrangement joins TRBV20-1 to TRBJ2-1, with 14 bases aligning to TRBD2. Germline CDR1 is DFQATT and CDR2 is SNEGSKA (reference sequence). The CDR3 is made up of 14 amino acids. V shed 4 bases, J shed 6 bases, and the junction held 2 bases outside the gene matches.

The rearrangement links TRBV29-1 to TRBJ2-1, with D maybe TRBD2 (6 bases). Trimming removed 4 bases from V and 7 bases from J, with 23 bases in between. The CDR3 loop spans 16 amino acids. Per the germline V gene, CDR1 is SQVTM and CDR2 is ANQGSEA. The CDR3 spells CSVAGWLTGELNEQFF. DNA of the CDR3: TGCAGCGTTGCGGGCTGGCTTACGGGAGAGTTGAATGAGCAGTTCTTC.

In this sample, this clonotype turned up many times. The rearrangement uses TRBV12-3 or TRBV12-4 and TRBJ2-1; 8 bases fit TRBD2. V lost 3 bases to trimming and J lost 9 bases; unmatched junction nucleotides: 4. This CDR3 is 13 amino acids long. CDR3 sequence reads: CASSLSGGIEQFF. Written as DNA, the CDR3 is TGTGCCAGCAGTTTGTCGGGGGGGATTGAGCAGTTCTTC.

The V call is TRBV24-1, the J call TRBJ2-1; D is possibly TRBD1 or TRBD2 (6 bases each). The CDR3 has 15 residues. Trimming pared 12 bases from V and 2 bases from J, leaving 19 bases between. CDR1 is KGHDR and CDR2 is SFDVKD in the germline V gene. CDR3 in DNA: TGTGCCGTTGGGGGGCAGCTTAGAACCTACAATGAGCAGTTCTTC. It translates to CAVGGQLRTYNEQFF.

This clonotype was seen only a few times. V and J are TRBV7-2 and TRBJ2-7; D perhaps matches TRBD1 (5 bases). CDR1 is SGHTA, CDR2 FQGNSA, per germline. V gave up 6 bases and J gave up 9 bases, with 12 bases separating them. The CDR3 is 11 residues long. In DNA, the CDR3 is TGTGCCAGCAGTCCCCTTACAGGGCAGTACTTC. The encoded protein is CASSPLTGQYF.

This clonotype was found a few times. The chain carries TRBV6-5 and TRBJ2-5; D unclear. From germline, CDR1 is MNHEY and CDR2 SVGAGI. The CDR3 loop spans 16 amino acids. Trimming stripped 2 bases from V and 1 base from J, with 14 bases between. The CDR3 region has the DNA TGTGCCAGCAGTTACCAAGCCGGTGGTTTCCAAGAGACCCAGTACTTC. Encoded protein: CASSYQAGGFQETQYF.

This clonotype was seen repeatedly, ten times or more. One end of the junction varies from germline; a read error may be responsible. The rearrangement links TRBV5-1 to TRBJ2-5; no definite D call. Germline values: CDR1 SGHRS, CDR2 YFSETQ. The CDR3 covers 11 residues. In DNA, the CDR3 is TGTGCCAGCAGCTTATATGAGACCCAGTACTTC. Its protein product is CASSLYETQYF.

The J gene is TRBJ2-7, the V gene TRBV15; possibly TRBD1 or TRBD2 for D (5 bases each). V lost 0 bases, J lost 3 bases, and 12 bases lay in between. Germline V gene lookup returns CDR1 LNHNV and CDR2 YYDKDF (reference sequence). The CDR3 covers 15 residues. The CDR3 loop reads CATSRDPGAFYEQYF. The CDR3 nucleotides are TGTGCCACCAGCAGAGATCCCGGGGCCTTCTACGAGCAGTACTTC.

J is TRBJ2-7 and V is TRBV20-1; TRBD2 matches at 7 bases. The trim removed 2 bases at V and 3 bases at J, leaving 4 bases unmatched. Germline V gene data show CDR1 as DFQATT and CDR2 as SNEGSKA (reference sequence). This CDR3 is built from 13 residues. CDR3 nucleotides: TGCAGTGCTAGAAGGACTAGAGACTACGAGCAGTACTTC. It codes for CSARRTRDYEQYF.

The CDR3 DNA reads TGCGCCAGCAGCCAAGGCTGGCTGGGGGCCAACGTCCTGACTTTC. This codes for CASSQGWLGANVLTF. This rearrangement joins TRBV4-3 to TRBJ2-6; D is undetermined. Germline CDR1 and CDR2: LGHNA and YSLEER. This CDR3 contains 15 residues. Trimming removed 1 base from V and 4 bases from J, with 8 bases in between.

This clonotype was picked up a small number of times. The chain employs TRBV7-9 and TRBJ1-2; D is undetermined. With 5 bases removed from V and 0 bases from J, the gap between germline ends came to 13 bases. From germline, CDR1 is SEHNR and CDR2 FQNEAQ (reference sequence). The CDR3 runs to 15 residues. In DNA form, the CDR3 reads TGTGCCAGCAGCCAAACCGGTTCATCTAACTATGGCTACACCTTC. It codes for CASSQTGSSNYGYTF.

This clonotype came up a few times. The CDR3 is CSVVFLGGTDTQYF. For the CDR3, the DNA is TGCAGCGTTGTTTTCCTGGGCGGCACAGATACGCAGTATTTT. The chain links TRBV29-1 to TRBJ2-3; D gene uncertain. V was pared by 4 bases and J by 1 base, with 12 bases between. CDR3 size: 14 residues. Germline loops: CDR1 SQVTM, CDR2 ANQGSEA.

This clonotype has only a few counts. The chain employs TRBV29-1 and TRBJ2-1; 11 positions match TRBD2. J was trimmed by 2 bases and V by 1 base; bases with no gene match: 7. The CDR3 contains 17 residues. Germline-derived CDR1 and CDR2 are SQVTM and ANQGSEA. The CDR3 DNA reads TGCAGCGTTGAAGGTCTAGCGGGAGGTCGTACCTACAATGAGCAGTTCTTC. Residues: CSVEGLAGGRTYNEQFF.

The V gene is TRBV30, the J gene TRBJ2-7, with a tentative D call TRBD1 (6 bases). This CDR3 has 13 residues. Germline V gene lookup returns CDR1 GTSNPN and CDR2 SVGIG (reference sequence). V was clipped by 1 base and J by 5 bases, with 12 bases between them. The CDR3 is CAWSATGFDEQYF. CDR3 bases: TGTGCCTGGAGTGCCACAGGGTTCGACGAGCAGTACTTC.

V and J are TRBV12-3 or TRBV12-4 and TRBJ1-2; D gene ambiguous. The CDR3 loop spans 12 amino acids. V lost 5 bases, J lost 11 bases, and 15 bases lay in between. CDR3 residues: CASSKEGRSYTF. In DNA, the CDR3 is TGTGCCAGCAGTAAGGAAGGGAGGAGTTACACCTTC.

The chain joins TRBV12-3 or TRBV12-4 to TRBJ2-2; 9 bases align to TRBD2. The CDR3 contains 17 residues. The junction had 12 bases not matched to a gene; V was cut back by 10 bases and J by 0 bases. DNA for the CDR3: TGTGCCACCGAGACTAGCGGAATAAACCCGAACACCGGGGAGCTGTTTTTT. This sequence encodes CATETSGINPNTGELFF.

The rearrangement joins TRBV6-1 to TRBJ1-2, with D perhaps TRBD1 (6 bases). Trimming shortened V by 5 bases and J by 0 bases, and 10 bases separated the two germline ends. The CDR3 is 14 residues long. From germline, CDR1 is MNHNS and CDR2 SASEGT. The CDR3 DNA sequence: TGTGCCAGCAGTCAGGACAGAGCTAACTATGGCTACACCTTC. This encodes CASSQDRANYGYTF.

This clonotype was picked up a small number of times. V is TRBV5-1 and J is TRBJ2-7; tentatively, D is TRBD2 (7 bases). Looked up from germline, CDR1 is SGHRS and CDR2 is YFSETQ. This CDR3 spans 12 amino acids. V lost 5 bases, J lost 2 bases, and 8 bases lay in between. The CDR3 region has the DNA TGCGCCAGCAGGCGGGGGCCCTACGAGCAGTACTTC. As protein: CASRRGPYEQYF.

This clonotype turned up a few times. This rearrangement joins TRBV27 to TRBJ2-4, with D tentatively TRBD2 (6 bases). The CDR3 has 13 amino acids. Germline CDR1 MNHEY, CDR2 SMNVEV (reference sequence). Trimming took 6 bases from V and 6 from J, leaving 12 bases between them. CDR3 DNA: TGTGCCAGCAGCACGGGACTCTTAAACATTCAGTACTTC. It encodes CASSTGLLNIQYF.

The rearrangement joins TRBV2 to TRBJ2-3; 10 positions match TRBD2. Germline V gene sequence: CDR1 SNHLY, CDR2 FYNNEI. The CDR3 extends over 15 amino acids. The V gene end was trimmed by 6 bases and the J gene end by 1 base; junction bases not matched to a gene: 4. CDR3: CASRPGLAGTDTQYF. CDR3 in DNA: TGTGCCAGCAGACCCGGACTAGCGGGCACAGATACGCAGTATTTT.

This clonotype was seen repeatedly, ten times or more. V gene TRBV7-2 combines with J gene TRBJ2-5; TRBD2 might be the D (6 bases). Trimming stripped 6 bases from V and 5 bases from J, with 10 bases between. CDR3 length: 12 residues. The germline gives CDR1 SGHTA, CDR2 FQGNSA. The CDR3, as DNA: TGTGCCAGCAGTAGGGCGGGGGAGACCCAGTACTTC. Protein: CASSRAGETQYF.

The V call is TRBV29-1, the J call TRBJ1-1, with 7 bases lining up with TRBD1. The V gene end was trimmed by 6 bases and the J gene end by 0 bases; junction bases not matched to a gene: 4. Looked up from germline, CDR1 is SQVTM and CDR2 is ANQGSEA. CDR3 length: 13 residues. CDR3 in amino acids: CSVGTVMNTEAFF. In DNA form, the CDR3 reads TGCAGCGTCGGGACAGTTATGAACACTGAAGCTTTCTTT.

V is TRBV7-2 and J is TRBJ2-3; either TRBD1 or TRBD2 may supply D (6 bases each). Germline V lookup: CDR1 SGHTA, CDR2 FQGNSA. This CDR3 spans 17 amino acids. Deletions cut 4 bases from V and 0 bases from J, with 17 bases between. CDR3 sequence (DNA): TGTGCCAGCAGCTCCCGCCCCGGGGGCTCTAGCACAGATACGCAGTATTTT. As protein: CASSSRPGGSSTDTQYF.

This clonotype has a count of ten or more. V usage is TRBV7-2 and J usage is TRBJ1-2; D not certain. There are 13 residues in the CDR3. Trimming shortened V by 1 base and J by 2 bases, and 5 bases separated the two germline ends. Germline V gives CDR1 SGHTA, CDR2 FQGNSA. CDR3 sequence: CASSLGTNYGYTF. In nucleotides, the CDR3 is TGTGCCAGCAGCTTAGGGACGAACTATGGCTACACCTTC.

V usage is TRBV21-1 and J usage is TRBJ1-5; the table's D call, TRBD1, was not checked against the DNA. TRBV21-1 is labeled a pseudogene. There are 19 residues in the CDR3. The CDR3 region has the DNA TGTGCCAGCGGATCTCTAAAAAGGGGAAGACAGTATAGCAATCAGCCCCAGCATTTT. Encoded protein: CASGSLKRGRQYSNQPQHF.

Many counts were recorded for this clonotype. The chain combines TRBV12-3 or TRBV12-4 with TRBJ1-2, with D hard to call. Trimming left V 3 bases short and J 7 bases short, with 15 bases between. The CDR3 consists of 14 residues. The CDR3 sequence is CASSLRDIRGGYTF. In nucleotides, the CDR3 is TGTGCCAGCAGTTTGAGAGACATTCGGGGTGGCTACACCTTC.

The rearrangement uses TRBV7-9 and TRBJ2-1; TRBD2 agrees at 10 bases. The junction had 5 bases not matched to a gene; V was cut back by 10 bases and J by 5 bases. The CDR3 spans 13 residues. The V gene's germline CDR1 is SEHNR and CDR2 FQNEAQ (reference sequence). CDR3: CATLSGRNNEQFF. In nucleotides, the CDR3 is TGTGCCACCCTTAGCGGGAGGAACAATGAGCAGTTCTTC.